This TCR beta chain was identified in a study of T cell responses to AZD1222 COVID-19 vaccine. In the case of this clone: The antigen remains unidentified.

This CDR3 comprises 16 residues. The ends lost 6 bases at V and 3 bases at J; junction bases unmatched: 13. From germline, CDR1 is MGHDK and CDR2 SYGVNS. Findings and limits, study-wide: Sampling that yielded the repertoires occurred only after the peak T cell response. A reported finding is that nearly half of spike-specific TCRs target unmutated variant regions.

It was second doses at about 4 or about 12 weeks that were pooled. Profiling relied on immunoSEQ multiplex PCR, and the TCRdb table lists in-frame clones only, not all of them. The data show 150,000 to 200,000 clones, around 90% seen once. This clonotype originated in an adult who received the AZD1222 COVID-19 vaccine. The material sequenced was peripheral blood, taken 28 days after the second AZD1222 dose. The chain joins TRBV25-1 to TRBJ2-7; TRBD2 matches at 8 bases. The DNA of the CDR3 is TGTGCCAGCAGCCCCGCTCCGCCCACTAGCGGCTACGAGCAGTACTTC. Translating it yields CASSPAPPTSGYEQYF.